This section outlines one TCR beta chain sequence together with its context. The target antigen is unknown. This specimen belongs to a study of CD8+CD57+ T cells in acquired aplastic anemia. At the level of the study: CD4+ cell libraries from healthy donors averaged around 11 million reads.

General study results and limits: Significant differences in CD8+ Simpson's diversity were not observed between patients and controls. Almost 30 shared CD8+ CDR3s appeared highly expressed within patients' immunodominant clones.

TCR beta VDJ and CDR3 profiling used genomic DNA as template. MiXCR was run by TCRdb on the reads, yielding one entry per CDR3 protein. Among roughly 200,000 distinct CDR3 sequences listed, 61% were seen once. CDR1 is SNHLY and CDR2 is FYNNEI in the germline V gene. The CDR3 is 13 amino acids. The V end was cut by 6 bases, the J end by 7 bases, with 16 bases between. This sequence was found in a human donor in good health. Sample: sorted CD4+, CD8+, or CD8+CD57+ T cells (not recorded which) from PBMCs. This rearrangement joins TRBV2 to TRBJ2-7; D might be TRBD2 (6 bases). This CDR3 reads CASRVEGPREQYF. The CDR3, as DNA: TGTGCCAGCAGGGTGGAGGGCCCAAGAGAGCAGTACTTC. Variable domain in full (rest from reference TRBV2 and TRBJ2-7): EPEVTQTPSHQVTQMGQEVILRCVPISNHLYFYWYRQILGQKVEFLVSFYNNEISEKSEIFDDQFSVERPDGSNFTLKIRSTKLEDSAMYFCASRVEGPREQYFGPGTRLTVT.